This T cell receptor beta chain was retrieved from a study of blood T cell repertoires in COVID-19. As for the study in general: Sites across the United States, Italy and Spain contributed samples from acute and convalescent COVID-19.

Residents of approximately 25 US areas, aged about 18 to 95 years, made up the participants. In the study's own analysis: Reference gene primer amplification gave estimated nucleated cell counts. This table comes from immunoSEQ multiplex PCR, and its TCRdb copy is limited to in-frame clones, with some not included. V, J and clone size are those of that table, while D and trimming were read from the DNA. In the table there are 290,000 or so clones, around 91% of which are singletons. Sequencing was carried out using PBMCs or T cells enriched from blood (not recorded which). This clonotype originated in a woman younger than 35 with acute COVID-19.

This CDR3 is CASSQGISSYNEQFF. CDR3 coding DNA: TGTGCCAGCAGCCAAGGAATTAGCTCCTACAATGAGCAGTTCTTC. The rearrangement joins TRBV14 to TRBJ2-1, with unresolved D. V was cut by 1 base and J by 0 bases, with 7 bases left in between. The CDR3 has 15 residues. Germline CDR1 is SGHDN and CDR2 is FVKESK.